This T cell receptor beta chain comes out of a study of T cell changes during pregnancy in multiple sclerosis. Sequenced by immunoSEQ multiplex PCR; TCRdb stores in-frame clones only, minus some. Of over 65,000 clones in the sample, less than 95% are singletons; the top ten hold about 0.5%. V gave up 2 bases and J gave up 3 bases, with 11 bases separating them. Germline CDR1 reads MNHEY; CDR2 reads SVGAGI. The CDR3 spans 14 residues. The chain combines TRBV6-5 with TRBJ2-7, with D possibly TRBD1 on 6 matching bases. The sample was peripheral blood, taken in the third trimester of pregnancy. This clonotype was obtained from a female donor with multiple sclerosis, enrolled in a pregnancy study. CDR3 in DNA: TGTGCCAGCAGTTACGGGCAGGGGATCTACGAGCAGTACTTC. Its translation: CASSYGQGIYEQYF.